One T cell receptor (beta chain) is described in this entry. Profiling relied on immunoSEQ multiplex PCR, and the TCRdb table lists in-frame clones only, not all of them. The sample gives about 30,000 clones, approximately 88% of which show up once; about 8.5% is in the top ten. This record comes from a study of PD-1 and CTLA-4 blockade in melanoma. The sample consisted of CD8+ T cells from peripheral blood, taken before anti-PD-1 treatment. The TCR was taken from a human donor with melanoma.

In DNA, the CDR3 is TGTGCCAGCAGTTTAGACACGTCGGGCGAGCAGTACTTC. Protein product: CASSLDTSGEQYF. The V and J genes are TRBV28 and TRBJ2-7; D ambiguous. Trimming stripped 2 bases from V and 6 bases from J, with 11 bases between. The CDR3 is 13 residues long. The V gene's germline CDR1 is MDHEN and CDR2 SYDVKM.